This is a list of T cell receptor beta chains from one sample in a study of T cells expressing NK-cell markers. From its re-call of the 5' RACE reads, TCRdb lists each CDR3 protein once, without DNA. The sample table includes about 430,000 distinct CDR3 sequences. The sequenced sample consisted of blood T cells: a sorted CD56 or NKG2C T cell subset, CD4+ or CD8+ T cells, or bulk PBMC T cells (not recorded which). The receptors stem from a woman in her fifties or sixties in good health. CDR3s include the opening cysteine and the closing phenylalanine or tryptophan.

cdr3_aa: CASSPWTSGTAKNIQYF
v_call: TRBV18
j_call: TRBJ2-4

cdr3_aa: CASSWLSLNTEAFF
v_call: TRBV10-2
j_call: TRBJ1-1

cdr3_aa: CASSQVFGSSYNEQFF
v_call: TRBV14
j_call: TRBJ2-1

cdr3_aa: CASSFWGTSYEQYF
v_call: TRBV27
j_call: TRBJ2-7

cdr3_aa: CASRLSGSIGEQYF
v_call: TRBV3-1
j_call: TRBJ2-7

cdr3_aa: CASSNSQVADTQYF
v_call: TRBV5-1
j_call: TRBJ2-3

cdr3_aa: CASRTYGEEQFF
v_call: TRBV12-3/TRBV12-4
j_call: TRBJ2-1

cdr3_aa: CASSYTQGSYTF
v_call: TRBV6-5
j_call: TRBJ1-2

cdr3_aa: CASSPTGTGTYEQYF
v_call: TRBV13
j_call: TRBJ2-7

cdr3_aa: CASSTPTSGRTSTDTQYF
v_call: TRBV7-2
j_call: TRBJ2-3

cdr3_aa: CASMGLAGEAEFF
v_call: TRBV6-1
j_call: TRBJ2-1

cdr3_aa: CASSPQGRAEEAFF
v_call: TRBV18
j_call: TRBJ1-1

cdr3_aa: CASRPDRAPGNTIYF
v_call: TRBV11-2
j_call: TRBJ1-3

cdr3_aa: CASSPAVGTEAFF
v_call: TRBV5-1
j_call: TRBJ1-1

cdr3_aa: CASSQRTGTSGSNEQFF
v_call: TRBV4-1
j_call: TRBJ2-1

cdr3_aa: CASSPDRNGGYTF
v_call: TRBV7-2
j_call: TRBJ1-2

cdr3_aa: CASSLVIKGKGYNEQFF
v_call: TRBV11-2
j_call: TRBJ2-1

cdr3_aa: CASSTVGDTQYF
v_call: TRBV7-9
j_call: TRBJ2-3

cdr3_aa: CASSQGTGQKNEKLFF
v_call: TRBV4-1
j_call: TRBJ1-4

cdr3_aa: CASSLGQGAGTGELFF
v_call: TRBV7-7
j_call: TRBJ2-2

cdr3_aa: CASSLAVLGGTEAFF
v_call: TRBV5-5
j_call: TRBJ1-1

cdr3_aa: CASSLGDGKETQYF
v_call: TRBV5-1
j_call: TRBJ2-5

cdr3_aa: CASADGANTEAFF
v_call: TRBV12-3/TRBV12-4
j_call: TRBJ1-1

cdr3_aa: CASSSGDFRREQFF
v_call: TRBV28
j_call: TRBJ2-1

cdr3_aa: CASSQSSYPSYNEQFF
v_call: TRBV28
j_call: TRBJ2-1

cdr3_aa: CASSSIQGRTYEQYF
v_call: TRBV7-9
j_call: TRBJ2-7

cdr3_aa: CASSLDSPGSMMNEQFF
v_call: TRBV5-1
j_call: TRBJ2-1

cdr3_aa: CASTPGMVNQPQHF
v_call: TRBV5-5
j_call: TRBJ1-5

cdr3_aa: CASSERTGQPQHF
v_call: TRBV7-2
j_call: TRBJ1-5

cdr3_aa: CASSFFSQASHTGELFF
v_call: TRBV5-6
j_call: TRBJ2-2

cdr3_aa: CAISRDRGEQYF
v_call: TRBV10-3
j_call: TRBJ2-7

cdr3_aa: CASRRSGLVGEKLFF
v_call: TRBV27
j_call: TRBJ1-4

cdr3_aa: CASREPGPYNEQFF
v_call: TRBV4-1
j_call: TRBJ2-1

cdr3_aa: CASRKRKTQGAQETQYF
v_call: TRBV28
j_call: TRBJ2-5

cdr3_aa: CSARFGRWTSGDEQYF
v_call: TRBV20-1
j_call: TRBJ2-7

cdr3_aa: CASTQGLAGAMGQFF
v_call: TRBV11-3
j_call: TRBJ2-1

cdr3_aa: CASSRGQGSGAFF
v_call: TRBV11-2
j_call: TRBJ1-1

cdr3_aa: CASSFSSGGIYEQYF
v_call: TRBV11-2
j_call: TRBJ2-7

cdr3_aa: CSVSAAPRETQYF
v_call: TRBV29-1
j_call: TRBJ2-5

cdr3_aa: CASSWGTPSRTDTQYF
v_call: TRBV5-1
j_call: TRBJ2-3

cdr3_aa: CASSLVPGLKYGYTF
v_call: TRBV7-8
j_call: TRBJ1-2

cdr3_aa: CASSSGTRGETQYF
v_call: TRBV27
j_call: TRBJ2-5

cdr3_aa: CATTGGGQPQHF
v_call: TRBV10-3
j_call: TRBJ1-5

cdr3_aa: CASSKVSAPYNEQFF
v_call: TRBV21-1
j_call: TRBJ2-1

cdr3_aa: CSAKVPTGRGNTIYF
v_call: TRBV29-1
j_call: TRBJ1-3

cdr3_aa: CASSVSGTRRELFF
v_call: TRBV2
j_call: TRBJ2-2

cdr3_aa: CASSALAGANEQFF
v_call: TRBV25-1
j_call: TRBJ2-1

cdr3_aa: CASSLGLAVTYEQYF
v_call: TRBV3-1
j_call: TRBJ2-7

cdr3_aa: CSVYLAGGSETQYF
v_call: TRBV20-1
j_call: TRBJ2-5